A selection of T cell receptor beta chains follows, all from one sample in a study of CD4+ T cells in melanoma. Sequenced by immunoSEQ multiplex PCR; TCRdb stores in-frame clones only, minus some. The table lists over 130,000 clones, 80% to 95% of them singletons. The receptors shown here come from a human donor with melanoma. CDR3s include the opening cysteine and the closing phenylalanine or tryptophan. D genes are given only for firm matches. Not all rows give a size; the values are once, few, many and, for expanded clones, a class.

CDR3aa: CASSPLAGSTDTQYF
CDR3nt: TGTGCCAGCTCACCACTAGCGGGAAGCACAGATACGCAGTATTTT
d_gene: TRBD2
j_gene: TRBJ2-3
abundance: NA
v_gene: TRBV18

CDR3aa: CASRETEATEKLFF
CDR3nt: TGTGCCAGTAGGGAAACGGAGGCGACTGAAAAACTGTTTTTT
d_gene: NA
j_gene: TRBJ1-4
abundance: NA
v_gene: TRBV19

CDR3aa: CASSLSPDQPQHF
CDR3nt: TGTGCCAGCAGCTTAAGCCCTGATCAGCCCCAGCATTTT
d_gene: NA
j_gene: TRBJ1-5
abundance: NA
v_gene: TRBV7-9

CDR3aa: CAWSRRGGGQETQYF
CDR3nt: TGTGCCTGGAGTCGACGGGGAGGGGGGCAAGAGACCCAGTACTTC
d_gene: NA
j_gene: TRBJ2-5
abundance: NA
v_gene: TRBV30

CDR3aa: CASSLAVLAGNPGELFF
CDR3nt: TGCGCCAGCAGCTTGGCAGTGCTAGCGGGGAATCCGGGGGAGCTGTTTTTT
d_gene: TRBD2
j_gene: TRBJ2-2
abundance: NA
v_gene: TRBV5-1

CDR3aa: CASSPSRGSGQPQHF
CDR3nt: TGTGCCAGCAGTCCAAGTCGGGGTTCGGGTCAGCCCCAGCATTTT
d_gene: NA
j_gene: TRBJ1-5
abundance: NA
v_gene: TRBV6-1

CDR3aa: CAWSGLAGGNEQFF
CDR3nt: TGTGCCTGGAGTGGGTTAGCGGGGGGCAATGAGCAGTTCTTC
d_gene: TRBD2
j_gene: TRBJ2-1
abundance: NA
v_gene: TRBV30

CDR3aa: CASSLSSGNEPQHF
CDR3nt: TGCGCCAGCAGCTTGAGCTCGGGGAATGAGCCCCAGCATTTT
d_gene: NA
j_gene: TRBJ1-5
abundance: NA
v_gene: TRBV5-1

CDR3aa: CASSLNLGTASGNTIYF
CDR3nt: TGCGCCAGCAGCTTGAATTTAGGGACAGCTTCTGGAAACACCATATATTTT
d_gene: TRBD1
j_gene: TRBJ1-3
abundance: NA
v_gene: TRBV5-1

CDR3aa: CASSESGHLGVSGYTF
CDR3nt: TGTGCCAGCAGTGAATCGGGCCATCTCGGGGTTTCCGGCTACACCTTC
d_gene: NA
j_gene: TRBJ1-2
abundance: NA
v_gene: TRBV2

CDR3aa: CATSREAAPNTGELFF
CDR3nt: TGTGCCACCAGCAGAGAGGCAGCTCCGAACACCGGGGAGCTGTTTTTT
d_gene: NA
j_gene: TRBJ2-2
abundance: NA
v_gene: TRBV15

CDR3aa: CASSDVSEGTDTQYF
CDR3nt: TGTGCCAGCAGTGATGTGAGCGAGGGGACAGATACGCAGTATTTT
d_gene: NA
j_gene: TRBJ2-3
abundance: NA
v_gene: TRBV2

CDR3aa: CASSSTDGSNYGYTF
CDR3nt: TGTGCCAGCAGCTCAACAGACGGATCTAACTATGGCTACACCTTC
d_gene: NA
j_gene: TRBJ1-2
abundance: NA
v_gene: TRBV5-4

CDR3aa: CASSHTTGLNQPQHF
CDR3nt: TGTGCCAGCAGCCACACGACAGGGTTGAATCAGCCCCAGCATTTT
d_gene: TRBD1
j_gene: TRBJ1-5
abundance: NA
v_gene: TRBV7-8

CDR3aa: CAWRGYAVRDYGYTF
CDR3nt: TGTGCCTGGAGAGGTTATGCCGTCAGGGACTATGGCTACACCTTC
d_gene: NA
j_gene: TRBJ1-2
abundance: NA
v_gene: TRBV30

CDR3aa: CASSVVASGTGELFF
CDR3nt: TGTGCCAGCAGCGTAGTCGCTAGCGGCACCGGGGAGCTGTTTTTT
d_gene: TRBD2
j_gene: TRBJ2-2
abundance: NA
v_gene: TRBV9

CDR3aa: CASSLRPPFRDGQETQYF
CDR3nt: TGTGCCAGCAGTTTGCGACCCCCGTTCCGGGACGGACAAGAGACCCAGTACTTC
d_gene: NA
j_gene: TRBJ2-5
abundance: NA
v_gene: TRBV27

CDR3aa: CASSRQGDGYEQYF
CDR3nt: TGCGCCAGCAGTAGACAGGGGGATGGCTACGAGCAGTACTTC
d_gene: TRBD1
j_gene: TRBJ2-7
abundance: few
v_gene: TRBV5-1

CDR3aa: CATSRDLNQPQHF
CDR3nt: TGTGCCACCAGCAGAGATTTAAATCAGCCCCAGCATTTT
d_gene: NA
j_gene: TRBJ1-5
abundance: NA
v_gene: TRBV15

CDR3aa: CASSRQGRNTDTQYF
CDR3nt: TGTGCCAGCAGCCGGCAGGGGCGGAACACAGATACGCAGTATTTT
d_gene: NA
j_gene: TRBJ2-3
abundance: NA
v_gene: TRBV7-9

CDR3aa: CASSLVEGETQYF
CDR3nt: TGTGCCAGCAGCTTGGTGGAGGGAGAGACCCAGTACTTC
d_gene: NA
j_gene: TRBJ2-5
abundance: NA
v_gene: TRBV7-9

CDR3aa: CASSQGDLQGEAFF
CDR3nt: TGTGCCAGCAGCCAAGGAGATCTACAGGGGGAGGCTTTCTTT
d_gene: TRBD1
j_gene: TRBJ1-1
abundance: NA
v_gene: TRBV4-2

CDR3aa: CASSPPRGAYEQYF
CDR3nt: TGTGCCAGCTCACCTCCGAGGGGAGCTTACGAGCAGTACTTC
d_gene: NA
j_gene: TRBJ2-7
abundance: NA
v_gene: TRBV18

CDR3aa: CASLQGSNTGELFF
CDR3nt: TGTGCCAGCCTTCAGGGGTCGAACACCGGGGAGCTGTTTTTT
d_gene: NA
j_gene: TRBJ2-2
abundance: once
v_gene: TRBV13

CDR3aa: CASSLSGGTEAFF
CDR3nt: TGTGCCAGCAGCTTATCGGGAGGCACTGAAGCTTTCTTT
d_gene: NA
j_gene: TRBJ1-1
abundance: NA
v_gene: TRBV7-3

CDR3aa: CSAREDAGEYF
CDR3nt: TGCAGTGCTAGGGAAGATGCGGGGGAGTATTTT
d_gene: TRBD2
j_gene: TRBJ2-3
abundance: NA
v_gene: TRBV20-1

CDR3aa: CASSQEFGGLNEKLFF
CDR3nt: TGTGCCAGCAGCCAAGAATTTGGGGGCCTAAATGAAAAACTGTTTTTT
d_gene: NA
j_gene: TRBJ1-4
abundance: NA
v_gene: TRBV4-2

CDR3aa: CATSRESSGGHDNEQFF
CDR3nt: TGTGCCACCAGCAGAGAGTCTAGCGGGGGGCACGACAATGAGCAGTTCTTC
d_gene: TRBD2
j_gene: TRBJ2-1
abundance: NA
v_gene: TRBV15

CDR3aa: CATMQGIGQPQHF
CDR3nt: TGTGCCACCATGCAAGGGATCGGGCAGCCCCAGCATTTT
d_gene: NA
j_gene: TRBJ1-5
abundance: once
v_gene: TRBV7-2

CDR3aa: CASSFFRDRPTDTQYF
CDR3nt: TGTGCCAGCAGTTTCTTCCGGGACAGGCCAACAGATACGCAGTATTTT
d_gene: TRBD1
j_gene: TRBJ2-3
abundance: NA
v_gene: TRBV28

CDR3aa: CSASTTRELFF
CDR3nt: TGCAGTGCTAGTACCACCCGGGAGCTGTTTTTT
d_gene: NA
j_gene: TRBJ2-2
abundance: NA
v_gene: TRBV20-1

CDR3aa: CASSVDGGGQPQHF
CDR3nt: TGTGCCAGCAGCGTAGACGGAGGGGGCCAGCCCCAGCATTTT
d_gene: TRBD1
j_gene: TRBJ1-5
abundance: once
v_gene: TRBV9

CDR3aa: CASSLEWGTFDF
CDR3nt: TGTGCCAGCAGCTTGGAGTGGGGGACCTTTGACTTC
d_gene: NA
j_gene: TRBJ2-5
abundance: NA
v_gene: TRBV5-6

CDR3aa: CASRNSGTTNEKLFF
CDR3nt: TGTGCCAGCAGAAATTCAGGGACAACTAATGAAAAACTGTTTTTT
d_gene: NA
j_gene: TRBJ1-4
abundance: NA
v_gene: TRBV2

CDR3aa: CASSFPSSGQETQYF
CDR3nt: TGTGCCAGCAGCTTCCCGTCTAGCGGTCAAGAGACCCAGTACTTC
d_gene: TRBD2
j_gene: TRBJ2-5
abundance: NA
v_gene: TRBV5-4

CDR3aa: CASSEIEVTRTNEQFF
CDR3nt: TGTGCCAGCAGTGAAATCGAAGTTACGCGAACAAATGAGCAGTTCTTC
d_gene: NA
j_gene: TRBJ2-1
abundance: NA
v_gene: TRBV6-1

CDR3aa: CASSEGTGYYGYTF
CDR3nt: TGTGCCAGCAGTGAAGGGACAGGTTATTATGGCTACACCTTC
d_gene: TRBD1
j_gene: TRBJ1-2
abundance: NA
v_gene: TRBV6-1